This TCR beta chain was profiled in a study of molecular identifiers for immune sequencing clone quantification. Study outcomes and limitations: Over 99% of effector molecules, yet under 1% of naive-cell molecules, were held by clones above 20 RNA copies.

Concerning this clonotype: Its matching antigen is unknown.

TCRdb re-called the PCR reads through MiXCR, storing one row per CDR3 protein. This sample has 400,000 to 600,000 distinct CDR3 sequences, with about a fifth found just once. The V gene lost 1 base and the J gene lost 0 bases, with 4 bases spanning the gap. The CDR3 loop spans 15 amino acids. The germline CDR1 and CDR2 sequences are LNHDA and SQIVND (reference sequence). The chain recombines TRBV19 with TRBJ2-6, with D uncertain. The source material was naive CD8+ T cells from blood, with Jurkat cell RNA spiked in. Subset noted: FACS-sorted CD8+CD4-CCR7+CD45RA+ naive T cells. The TCR comes from a human donor in good health. Some libraries in this study had Jurkat cell RNA spiked in. CDR3 region: CASSIASSGANVLTF. Here the CDR3 DNA reads TGTGCCAGTAGTATAGCCTCCTCTGGGGCCAACGTCCTGACTTTC.